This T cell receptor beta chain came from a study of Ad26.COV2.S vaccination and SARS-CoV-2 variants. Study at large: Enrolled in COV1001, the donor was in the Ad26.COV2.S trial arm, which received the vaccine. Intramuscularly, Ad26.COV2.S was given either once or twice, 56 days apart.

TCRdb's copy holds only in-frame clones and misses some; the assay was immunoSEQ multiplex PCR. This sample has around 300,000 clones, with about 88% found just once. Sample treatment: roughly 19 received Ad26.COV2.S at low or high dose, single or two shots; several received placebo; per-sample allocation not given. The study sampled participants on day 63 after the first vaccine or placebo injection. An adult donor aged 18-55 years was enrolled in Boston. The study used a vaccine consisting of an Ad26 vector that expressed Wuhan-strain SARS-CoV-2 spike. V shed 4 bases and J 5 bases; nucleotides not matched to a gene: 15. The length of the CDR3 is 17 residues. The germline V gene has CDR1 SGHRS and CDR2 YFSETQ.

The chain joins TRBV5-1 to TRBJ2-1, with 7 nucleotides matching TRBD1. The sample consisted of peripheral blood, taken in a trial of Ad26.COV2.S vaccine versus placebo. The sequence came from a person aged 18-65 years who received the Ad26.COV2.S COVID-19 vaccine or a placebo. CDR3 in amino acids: CASSVVPGQTAHNEQFF. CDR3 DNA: TGCGCCAGCAGCGTTGTACCGGGACAGACTGCGCACAATGAGCAGTTCTTC.